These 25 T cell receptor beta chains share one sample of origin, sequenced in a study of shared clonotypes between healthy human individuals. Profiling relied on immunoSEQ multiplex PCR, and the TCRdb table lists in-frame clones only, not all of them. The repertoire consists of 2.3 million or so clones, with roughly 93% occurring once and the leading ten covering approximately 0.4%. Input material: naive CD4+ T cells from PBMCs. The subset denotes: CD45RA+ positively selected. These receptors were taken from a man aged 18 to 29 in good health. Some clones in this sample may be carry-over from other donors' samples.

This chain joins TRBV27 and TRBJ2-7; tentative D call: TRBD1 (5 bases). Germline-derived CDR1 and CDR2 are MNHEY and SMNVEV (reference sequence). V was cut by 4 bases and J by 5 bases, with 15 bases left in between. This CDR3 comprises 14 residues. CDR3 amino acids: CASSSQGGNHEQYF. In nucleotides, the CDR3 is TGTGCCAGCAGTTCCCAGGGCGGAAACCACGAGCAGTACTTC.

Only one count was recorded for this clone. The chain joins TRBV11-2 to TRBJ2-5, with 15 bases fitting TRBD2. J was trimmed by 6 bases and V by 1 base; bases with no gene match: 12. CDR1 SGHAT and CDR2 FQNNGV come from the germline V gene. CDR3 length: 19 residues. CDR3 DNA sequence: TGTGCCAGCAGCTTAGGGGGACAAGGACTAGCGGGAGGGCCAAAGACCCAGTACTTC. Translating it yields CASSLGGQGLAGGPKTQYF.

CDR3 residues: CASSWTGTANYGYTF. CDR3 coding DNA: TGCGCCAGCAGCTGGACCGGGACAGCTAACTATGGCTACACCTTC. This rearrangement joins TRBV5-1 to TRBJ1-2, with TRBD1 identical over 7 bases. CDR3 length equals 15 residues. Germline-derived CDR1 and CDR2 are SGHRS and YFSETQ. The ends lost 3 bases at V and 0 bases at J; junction bases unmatched: 5.

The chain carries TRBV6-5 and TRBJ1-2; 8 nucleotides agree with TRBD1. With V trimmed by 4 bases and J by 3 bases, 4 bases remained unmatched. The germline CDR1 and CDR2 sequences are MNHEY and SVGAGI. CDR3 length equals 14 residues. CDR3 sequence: CASSFGQGDYGYTF. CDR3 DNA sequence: TGTGCCAGCAGTTTCGGACAGGGAGACTATGGCTACACCTTC.

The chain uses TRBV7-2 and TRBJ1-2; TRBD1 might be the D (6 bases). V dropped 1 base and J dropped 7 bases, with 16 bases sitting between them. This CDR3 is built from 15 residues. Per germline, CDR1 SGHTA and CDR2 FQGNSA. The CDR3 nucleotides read TGTGCCAGCAGCTTAGGGACACCTCAAGGGGGTGGCTACACCTTC. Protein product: CASSLGTPQGGGYTF. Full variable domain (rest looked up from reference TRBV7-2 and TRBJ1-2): GAGVSQSPSNKVTEKGKDVELRCDPISGHTALYWYRQSLGQGLEFLIYFQGNSAPDKSGLPSDRFSAERTGGSVSTLTIQRTQQEDSAVYLCASSLGTPQGGGYTFGSGTRLTVV.

DNA for the CDR3: TGTGCCAGCAGAGCGTTAGCGGGAAACACCATATATTTT. Its translation: CASRALAGNTIYF. The chain joins TRBV2 to TRBJ1-3; D is unresolved. Deletions cut 6 bases from V and 4 bases from J, with 10 bases between. The CDR3 length is 13 residues. CDR1 and CDR2 (germline): SNHLY, FYNNEI.

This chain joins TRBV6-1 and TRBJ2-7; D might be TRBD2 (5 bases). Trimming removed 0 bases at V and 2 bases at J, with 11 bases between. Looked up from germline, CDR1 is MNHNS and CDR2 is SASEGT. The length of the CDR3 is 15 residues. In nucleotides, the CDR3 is TGTGCCAGCAGTGAAGCTTACGGGATCACCTACGAGCAGTACTTC. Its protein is CASSEAYGITYEQYF.

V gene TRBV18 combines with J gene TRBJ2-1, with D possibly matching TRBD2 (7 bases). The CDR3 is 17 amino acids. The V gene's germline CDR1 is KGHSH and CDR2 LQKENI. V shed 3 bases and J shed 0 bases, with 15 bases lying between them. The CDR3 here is CASSPNRGGYSYNEQFF. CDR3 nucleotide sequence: TGTGCCAGCTCACCGAATAGGGGGGGCTACTCCTACAATGAGCAGTTCTTC.

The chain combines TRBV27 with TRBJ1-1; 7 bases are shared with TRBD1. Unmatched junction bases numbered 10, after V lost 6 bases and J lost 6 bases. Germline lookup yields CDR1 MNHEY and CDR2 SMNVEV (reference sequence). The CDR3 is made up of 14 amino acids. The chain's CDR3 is CASRPQGDGSEAFF. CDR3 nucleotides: TGTGCCAGCAGGCCCCAGGGGGACGGCTCTGAAGCTTTCTTT.

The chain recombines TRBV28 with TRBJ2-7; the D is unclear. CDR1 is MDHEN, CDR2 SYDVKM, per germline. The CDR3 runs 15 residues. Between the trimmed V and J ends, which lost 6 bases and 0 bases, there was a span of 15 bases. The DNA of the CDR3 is TGTGCCAGCAGGCGTACAGTGACCGACTCCTACGAGCAGTACTTC. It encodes CASRRTVTDSYEQYF.

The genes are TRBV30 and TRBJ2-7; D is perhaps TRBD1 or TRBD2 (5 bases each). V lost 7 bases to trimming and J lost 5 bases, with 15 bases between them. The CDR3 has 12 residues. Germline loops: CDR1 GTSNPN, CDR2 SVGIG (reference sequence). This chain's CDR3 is CAFSQGANEQYF. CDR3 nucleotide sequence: TGTGCCTTCTCGCAGGGAGCGAACGAGCAGTACTTC.

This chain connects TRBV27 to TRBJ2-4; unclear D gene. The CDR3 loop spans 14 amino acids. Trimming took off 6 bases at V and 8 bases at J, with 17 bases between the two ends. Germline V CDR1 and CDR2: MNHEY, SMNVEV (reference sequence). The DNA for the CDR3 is TGTGCCAGCAGACTCCCGGAGCAAGGTTACATTCAGTACTTC. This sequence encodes CASRLPEQGYIQYF.

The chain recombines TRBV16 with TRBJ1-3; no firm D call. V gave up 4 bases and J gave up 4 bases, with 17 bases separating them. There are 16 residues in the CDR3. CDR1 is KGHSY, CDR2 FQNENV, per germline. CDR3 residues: CASSRDAGGIGNTIYF. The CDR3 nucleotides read TGTGCCAGCAGCCGCGATGCCGGAGGGATCGGAAACACCATATATTTT.

CDR3: CASSPRGLADFFDEQFF. Written as DNA, the CDR3 is TGCGCCAGCAGCCCCAGGGGACTAGCGGACTTCTTCGATGAGCAGTTCTTC. This rearrangement joins TRBV5-1 to TRBJ2-1, with 11 bases fitting TRBD2. CDR1 and CDR2 (germline): SGHRS, YFSETQ. Trimming cost V 4 bases and J 8 bases; bases outside gene matches: 14. This CDR3 is built from 17 residues.

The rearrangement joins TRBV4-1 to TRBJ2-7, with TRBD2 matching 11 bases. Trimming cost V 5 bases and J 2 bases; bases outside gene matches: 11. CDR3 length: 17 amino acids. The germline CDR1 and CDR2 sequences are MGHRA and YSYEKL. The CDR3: CASSGGTSGTPPYEQYF. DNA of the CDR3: TGCGCCAGCAGCGGCGGGACTAGCGGAACCCCCCCCTACGAGCAGTACTTC.

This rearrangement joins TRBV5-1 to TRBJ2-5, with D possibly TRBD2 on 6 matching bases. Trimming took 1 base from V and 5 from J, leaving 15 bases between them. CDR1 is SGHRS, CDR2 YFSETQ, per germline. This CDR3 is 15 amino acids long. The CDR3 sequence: CASSLFGGRLETQYF. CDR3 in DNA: TGCGCCAGCAGCTTGTTTGGGGGGAGGTTGGAGACCCAGTACTTC.

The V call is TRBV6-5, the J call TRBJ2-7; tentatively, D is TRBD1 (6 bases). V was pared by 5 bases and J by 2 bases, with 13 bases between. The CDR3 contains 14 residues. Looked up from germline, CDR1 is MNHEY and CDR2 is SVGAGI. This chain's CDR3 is CASSNLQGTYEQYF. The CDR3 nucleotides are TGTGCCAGCAGTAACCTACAGGGAACCTACGAGCAGTACTTC.

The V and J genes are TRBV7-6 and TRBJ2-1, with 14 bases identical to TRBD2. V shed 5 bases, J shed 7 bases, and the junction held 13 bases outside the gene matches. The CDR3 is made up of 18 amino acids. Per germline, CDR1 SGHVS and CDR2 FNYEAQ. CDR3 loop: CASSDNTGTSGRGNEQFF. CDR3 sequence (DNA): TGTGCCAGCAGCGACAATACCGGGACTAGCGGGAGAGGAAATGAGCAGTTCTTC.

Here the CDR3 DNA reads TGTGCCAGCAGCCAGCTGGTCTCGAACACTGAAGCTTTCTTT. Translating gives CASSQLVSNTEAFF. J is TRBJ1-1 and V is TRBV14, with no clear D. Trimming left V 3 bases short and J 1 base short, with 9 bases between. The CDR3 sequence is 14 residues long. Germline V gene data show CDR1 as SGHDN and CDR2 as FVKESK.

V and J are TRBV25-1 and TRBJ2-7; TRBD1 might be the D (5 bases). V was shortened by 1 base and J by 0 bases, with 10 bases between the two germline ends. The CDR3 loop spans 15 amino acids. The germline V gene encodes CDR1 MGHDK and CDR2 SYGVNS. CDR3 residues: CASSELSGYSYEQYF. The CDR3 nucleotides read TGTGCCAGCAGTGAATTGTCAGGGTACTCCTACGAGCAGTACTTC.

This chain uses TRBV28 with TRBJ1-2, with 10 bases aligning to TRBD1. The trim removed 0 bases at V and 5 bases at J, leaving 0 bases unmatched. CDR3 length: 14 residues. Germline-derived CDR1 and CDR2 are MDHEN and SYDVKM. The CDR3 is CASSLWGQGYGYTF. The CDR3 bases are TGTGCCAGCAGTTTATGGGGACAGGGGTATGGCTACACCTTC.

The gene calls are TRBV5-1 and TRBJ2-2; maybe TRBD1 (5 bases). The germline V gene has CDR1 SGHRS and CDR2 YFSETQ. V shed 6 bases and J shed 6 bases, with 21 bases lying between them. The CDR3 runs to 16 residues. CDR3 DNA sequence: TGCGCCAGCACCCCCCTGGGGCAGGGTTTGGCCGGGGAGCTGTTTTTT. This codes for CASTPLGQGLAGELFF. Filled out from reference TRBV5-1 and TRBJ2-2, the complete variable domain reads KAGVTQTPRYLIKTRGQQVTLSCSPISGHRSVSWYQQTPGQGLQFLFEYFSETQRNKGNFPGRFSGRQFSNSRSEMNVSTLELGDSALYLCASTPLGQGLAGELFFGEGSRLTVL.

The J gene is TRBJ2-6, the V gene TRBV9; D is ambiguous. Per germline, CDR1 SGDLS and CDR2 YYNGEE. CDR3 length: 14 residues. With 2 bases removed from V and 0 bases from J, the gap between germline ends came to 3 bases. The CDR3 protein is CASSVYSGANVLTF. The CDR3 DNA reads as TGTGCCAGCAGCGTGTACTCTGGGGCCAACGTCCTGACTTTC.

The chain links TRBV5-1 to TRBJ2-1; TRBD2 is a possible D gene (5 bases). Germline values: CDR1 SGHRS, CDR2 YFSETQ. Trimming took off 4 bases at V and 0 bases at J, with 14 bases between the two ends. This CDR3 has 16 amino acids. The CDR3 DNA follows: TGCGCCAGCAGCCCAATCCCGGGGAGCTCCTACAATGAGCAGTTCTTC. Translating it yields CASSPIPGSSYNEQFF.

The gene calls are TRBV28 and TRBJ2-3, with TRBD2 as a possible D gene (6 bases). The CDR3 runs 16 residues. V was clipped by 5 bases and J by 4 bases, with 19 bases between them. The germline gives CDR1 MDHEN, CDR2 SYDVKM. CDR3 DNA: TGTGCCAGCAGTACAAGGAGGACCGGAGGGTCAGATACGCAGTATTTT. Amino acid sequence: CASSTRRTGGSDTQYF. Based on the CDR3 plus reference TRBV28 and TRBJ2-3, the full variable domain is DVKVTQSSRYLVKRTGEKVFLECVQDMDHENMFWYRQDPGLGLRLIYFSYDVKMKEKGDIPEGYSVSREKKERFSLILESASTNQTSMYLCASSTRRTGGSDTQYFGPGTRLTVL.